The 20 T cell receptor beta chains below were found in one sample sequenced in a study of shared clonotypes between healthy human individuals. Assay used: immunoSEQ multiplex PCR; TCRdb lists only in-frame clones, some missing. The sample has about 1.5 million clones, nearly 99% seen once. Sequences were obtained from naive CD4+ T cells sorted from blood. Subset specified: CD45RA+ positively selected. Receptors were obtained from a man aged 25 to 40 in good health.

V is TRBV5-1 and J is TRBJ2-1, with D tentatively TRBD1 (6 bases). The CDR3 runs 14 residues. Germline CDR1 reads SGHRS; CDR2 reads YFSETQ. Trimming stripped 0 bases from V and 2 bases from J, with 6 bases between. The CDR3 region is CASSLGGPYNEQFF. As DNA, the CDR3 is TGCGCCAGCAGCTTGGGGGGGCCCTACAATGAGCAGTTCTTC.

This rearrangement joins TRBV2 to TRBJ2-5, with 9 bases fitting TRBD2. This CDR3 contains 14 residues. The germline V gene has CDR1 SNHLY and CDR2 FYNNEI. The J segment lost 2 bases and the V segment lost 9 bases, leaving 7 bases of the junction unmatched. CDR3 DNA: TGTGCCAGAGACCGGACTAGCGCGCAAGAGACCCAGTACTTC. This encodes CARDRTSAQETQYF.

The V call is TRBV19, the J call TRBJ2-7; 9 nucleotides agree with TRBD1. J gave up 3 bases and V 5 bases, and 5 bases lay outside the gene matches. This CDR3 has 14 amino acids. Germline V gene sequence: CDR1 LNHDA, CDR2 SQIVND (reference sequence). CDR3: CASSSGTGHYEQYF. DNA for the CDR3: TGTGCCAGTAGTTCCGGGACAGGGCACTACGAGCAGTACTTC.

V is TRBV7-2 and J is TRBJ2-1, with D hard to call. Trimming stripped 4 bases from V and 9 bases from J, with 7 bases between. CDR1 SGHTA and CDR2 FQGNSA come from the germline V gene. This CDR3 has 11 residues. The CDR3 here is CASSSLGEQFF. The CDR3 region has the DNA TGTGCCAGCAGCTCCCTTGGTGAGCAGTTCTTC.

This rearrangement joins TRBV28 to TRBJ1-2; no firm D call. Trimming took off 7 bases at V and 8 bases at J, with 14 bases between the two ends. The CDR3 is made up of 12 amino acids. Germline-derived CDR1 and CDR2 are MDHEN and SYDVKM. In DNA, the CDR3 is TGTGCCAGCACTACATCGCGTGCCGGCTACACCTTC. As protein: CASTTSRAGYTF.

The V and J genes are TRBV9 and TRBJ2-1; D may be TRBD1 or TRBD2 (5 bases each). CDR1 is SGDLS and CDR2 is YYNGEE in the germline V gene. There are 15 residues in the CDR3. V lost 5 bases and J lost 0, with 12 bases in between. CDR3: CASSDRGYSYNEQFF. In DNA, the CDR3 is TGTGCCAGCAGTGATCGGGGCTACTCCTACAATGAGCAGTTCTTC. Full variable domain (rest looked up from reference TRBV9 and TRBJ2-1): DSGVTQTPKHLITATGQRVTLRCSPRSGDLSVYWYQQSLDQGLQFLIQYYNGEERAKGNILERFSAQQFPDLHSELNLSSLELGDSALYFCASSDRGYSYNEQFFGPGTRLTVL.

CDR3 sequence (DNA): TGCAGCGTTGAGGAAAGGGGGCAGAACACCATATATTTT. It yields the protein CSVEERGQNTIYF. The gene calls are TRBV29-1 and TRBJ1-3, with 7 bases fitting TRBD1. The CDR3 is 13 residues long. Germline V gene lookup returns CDR1 SQVTM and CDR2 ANQGSEA. Trimming cost V 3 bases and J 7 bases; bases outside gene matches: 6. Full variable domain (remainder filled in from reference TRBV29-1 and TRBJ1-3): SAVISQKPSRDICQRGTSLTIQCQVDSQVTMMFWYRQQPGQSLTLIATANQGSEATYESGFVIDKFPISRPNLTFSTLTVSNMSPEDSSIYLCSVEERGQNTIYFGEGSWLTVV.

The chain recombines TRBV6-1 with TRBJ2-3; either TRBD1 or TRBD2 may fit D (5 bases each). This CDR3 region has 16 residues. Trimming pared 0 bases from V and 6 bases from J, leaving 16 bases between. Germline V gene lookup returns CDR1 MNHNS and CDR2 SASEGT. In DNA, the CDR3 is TGTGCCAGCAGTGAAGCACCTAGCAGTCGGGGCGATACGCAGTATTTT. It translates to CASSEAPSSRGDTQYF.

The chain joins TRBV6-7 to TRBJ1-2, with 9 bases that match TRBD1. TRBV6-7 is an open reading frame, and its role is uncertain. CDR3 size: 18 residues. V gave up 0 bases and J gave up 2 bases; unmatched junction bases: 10. CDR3 in amino acids: CASSYSQIQGAENYGYTF. The CDR3 bases are TGTGCCAGCAGTTACTCACAAATACAGGGGGCGGAAAACTATGGCTACACCTTC.

The gene calls are TRBV7-8 and TRBJ2-3; D uncertain. The germline V gene encodes CDR1 SGHVS and CDR2 FQNEAQ. V lost 1 base to trimming and J lost 2 bases, with 7 bases between them. The CDR3 length is 14 residues. In nucleotides, the CDR3 is TGTGCCAGCAGCTTAGGGCGAGCCACAGATACGCAGTATTTT. This sequence encodes CASSLGRATDTQYF.

As for this clone: This specimen includes other DNA sequences encoding the same CDR3. The chain joins TRBV11-2 to TRBJ1-1; D is ambiguous. Germline V gene lookup returns CDR1 SGHAT and CDR2 FQNNGV. The CDR3 contains 12 residues. Trimming removed 5 bases at V and 0 bases at J, with 4 bases between. In DNA, the CDR3 is TGTGCCAGCAGCCCTATGAACACTGAAGCTTTCTTT. Protein product: CASSPMNTEAFF.

The chain links TRBV29-1 to TRBJ2-5, with 13 bases identical to TRBD2. Trimming removed 7 bases from V and 5 bases from J; junction bases left unmatched: 13. The CDR3 contains 16 residues. Per germline, CDR1 SQVTM and CDR2 ANQGSEA. The DNA of the CDR3 is TGCAGCGCCACGCTACTAGCGGGAGGGCCCGGGGAGACCCAGTACTTC. Its translation is CSATLLAGGPGETQYF.

The rearrangement links TRBV28 to TRBJ2-1; 7 bases agree with TRBD2. CDR3 size: 16 residues. With V trimmed by 4 bases and J by 8 bases, 14 bases remained unmatched. The germline V gene has CDR1 MDHEN and CDR2 SYDVKM. The CDR3 loop is CASSSPGVRGVDEQFF. The CDR3 DNA is TGTGCCAGCAGTTCCCCCGGGGTTCGGGGGGTGGATGAGCAGTTCTTC.

The V and J genes are TRBV7-8 and TRBJ2-5, with TRBD2 identical over 10 bases. V was pared by 2 bases and J by 5 bases, with 2 bases of the junction left unmatched. Germline CDR1 and CDR2: SGHVS and FQNEAQ. The length of the CDR3 is 14 residues. The CDR3 region has the DNA TGTGCCAGCAGCTTAAGCGGGAGGGTGGAGACCCAGTACTTC. Translation gives CASSLSGRVETQYF.

This chain links TRBV6-5 with TRBJ2-5, with D perhaps being TRBD1 or TRBD2 (5 bases each). V was shortened by 4 bases and J by 2 bases, with 8 bases between the two germline ends. Germline V CDR1 and CDR2: MNHEY, SVGAGI. This CDR3 is 13 amino acids long. The DNA for the CDR3 is TGTGCCAGCAGTTGGGACGGACAAGAGACCCAGTACTTC. Its translation is CASSWDGQETQYF.

This chain links TRBV29-1 with TRBJ1-5; 7 nucleotides match TRBD1. V shed 6 bases, J shed 9 bases, and the junction held 11 bases outside the gene matches. The CDR3 is 13 amino acids. Germline V CDR1 and CDR2: SQVTM, ANQGSEA. CDR3 nucleotide sequence: TGCAGCGTGAAGGACAGGCCTGGAGGGCCCCAGCATTTT. This codes for CSVKDRPGGPQHF. Full variable domain (rest looked up from reference TRBV29-1 and TRBJ1-5): SAVISQKPSRDICQRGTSLTIQCQVDSQVTMMFWYRQQPGQSLTLIATANQGSEATYESGFVIDKFPISRPNLTFSTLTVSNMSPEDSSIYLCSVKDRPGGPQHFGDGTRLSIL.

The chain links TRBV7-9 to TRBJ1-5; D might be TRBD1 (5 bases). The CDR3 loop spans 17 amino acids. Germline V gives CDR1 SEHNR, CDR2 FQNEAQ (reference sequence). V dropped 3 bases and J dropped 2 bases, with 17 bases sitting between them. As DNA, the CDR3 is TGTGCCAGCAGCTTTGCTTCCGGGACGGGTGGCAATCAGCCCCAGCATTTT. Protein: CASSFASGTGGNQPQHF.

The chain couples TRBV10-3 to TRBJ2-5, with TRBD2 identical over 8 bases. The CDR3 has 14 residues. Germline CDR1 ENHRY, CDR2 SYGVKD. V trimming: 6 bases; J trimming: 5 bases; junction bases outside the gene matches: 8. CDR3 sequence (DNA): TGTGCCATCAGATCCGGGACGGGGGGGGAGACCCAGTACTTC. Translated: CAIRSGTGGETQYF.

The chain employs TRBV6-5 and TRBJ2-1; D is perhaps TRBD1 or TRBD2 (7 bases each). The germline V gene encodes CDR1 MNHEY and CDR2 SVGAGI. Trimming stripped 0 bases from V and 7 bases from J, with 13 bases between. The CDR3 runs to 15 residues. The CDR3 DNA reads as TGTGCCAGCAGTTACTCGCACAGGGGAGGGAATGAGCAGTTCTTC. Amino acid sequence: CASSYSHRGGNEQFF.

The CDR3 reads CASSPLAGSSYNEQFF. The CDR3 region has the DNA TGTGCCAGCAGCCCCCTGGCGGGGTCCTCCTACAATGAGCAGTTCTTC. The rearrangement uses TRBV5-6 and TRBJ2-1, with D possibly TRBD2 on 6 matching bases. CDR3 length: 16 amino acids. Germline CDR1 reads SGHDT; CDR2 reads YYEEEE. The V end lost 4 bases, the J end lost 0 bases, and 14 bases lay between the germline ends.